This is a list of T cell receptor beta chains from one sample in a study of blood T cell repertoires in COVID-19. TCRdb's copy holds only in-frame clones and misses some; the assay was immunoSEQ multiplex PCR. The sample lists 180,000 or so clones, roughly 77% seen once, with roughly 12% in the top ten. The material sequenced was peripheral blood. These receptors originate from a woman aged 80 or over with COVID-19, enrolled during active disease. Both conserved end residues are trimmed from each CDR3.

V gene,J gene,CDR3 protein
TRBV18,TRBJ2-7,ASSRDNFYEQY
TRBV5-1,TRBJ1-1,ASSPRPGDEWNTEAF
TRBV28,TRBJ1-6,ASQDRSNSPLH
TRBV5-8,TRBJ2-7,ASSSGQIVGFSYEQY
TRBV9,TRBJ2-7,ASSARLAGGSYEQY
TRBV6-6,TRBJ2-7,ASSQGLAGSYEQY
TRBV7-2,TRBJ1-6,ASSPRGYNSPLH
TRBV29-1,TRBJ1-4,SVDLGQGNEKLF
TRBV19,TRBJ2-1,ASSIYTGAYNEQF
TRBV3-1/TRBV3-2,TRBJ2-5,ASSQGTSGSETQY
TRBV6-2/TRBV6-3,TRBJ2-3,ASSWPRRLAGSSTDTQY
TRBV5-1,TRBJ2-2,ASSRITTGDTGELF
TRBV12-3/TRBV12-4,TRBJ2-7,ASSLGIYEQY
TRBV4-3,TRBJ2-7,ASSQVWDRGGEQY
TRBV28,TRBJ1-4,ASSPSGPYNEKLF
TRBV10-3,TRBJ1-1,AISDSERPRRDTEAF
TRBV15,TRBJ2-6,ATSRDYLSGANVLT
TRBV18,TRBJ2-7,ASSPPGQQYEQY
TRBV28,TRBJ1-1,ASSLLTREAF
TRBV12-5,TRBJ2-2,ASGLIRTGVGELF
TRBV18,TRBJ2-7,ASSPYGQDEQY
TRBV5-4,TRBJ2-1,ASSRPGLAGNEQF
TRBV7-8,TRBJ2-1,ASSSVILEQF
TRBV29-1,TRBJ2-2,SVQTGGYTGELF
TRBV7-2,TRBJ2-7,ASSLASGGTYEQY
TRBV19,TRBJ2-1,ASRIRDRVSTSGYNEQF
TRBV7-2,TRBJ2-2,ASSLVGTSVPGELF
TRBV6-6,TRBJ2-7,ASRQGQGTYEQY
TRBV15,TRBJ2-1,ATSRATWGGNEQF
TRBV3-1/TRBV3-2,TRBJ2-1,ASSYTGFTRNEQF
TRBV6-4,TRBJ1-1,ASRTGAANTEAF
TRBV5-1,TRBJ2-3,ASSLLTSGSSLYSTDTQY
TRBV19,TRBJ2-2,ASSIGAGDTGELF
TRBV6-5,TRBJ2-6,ASGTWLAGANVLT
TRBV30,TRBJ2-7,AWSLTGEAEQY
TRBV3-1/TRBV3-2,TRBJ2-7,ASSLGQGDYEQY
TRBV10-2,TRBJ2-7,ASRPGTAYEQY
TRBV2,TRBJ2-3,ASTGLASPDTQY
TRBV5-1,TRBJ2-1,ASSSGLSYNEQF
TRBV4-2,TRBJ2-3,ASSQEPSGRGPDTQY
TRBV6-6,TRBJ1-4,ASSRSQGESNEKLF
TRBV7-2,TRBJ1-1,ASSLEAGGNTEAF
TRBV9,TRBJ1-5,ASSVGGGDQPQH
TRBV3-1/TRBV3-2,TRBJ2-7,ASSQAGFLYEQY
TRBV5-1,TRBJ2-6,ASSLRALGRPLLSGANVLT
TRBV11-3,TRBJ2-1,ASSPRGRVAGGLSYNEQF
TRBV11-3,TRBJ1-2,ASSLEGAGYT
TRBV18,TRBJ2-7,ASSREQGYEQY
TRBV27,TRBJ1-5,ASSVGFNQPQH
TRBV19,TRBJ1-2,ASSIDPSYGYT
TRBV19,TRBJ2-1,ASSMGQSYNEQF
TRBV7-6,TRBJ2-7,ASSSGQGVFYEQY